This TCR beta chain derives from a study of T cells after yellow fever vaccination. Study-wide results and caveats: Reappearing after the booster were most of the clones from primary vaccination (around 95% CD4, about 88% CD8). When the response was secondary, it was weaker but reached its peak faster, day 5 versus 15. A minor fraction of clonotypes spanned both CD4 and CD8 compartments.

Ten or more counts support this clonotype. Its target is not known. Trimming shortened V by 4 bases and J by 1 base, and 8 bases separated the two germline ends. This CDR3 is built from 13 residues. The germline gives CDR1 MNHEY, CDR2 SVGAGI. By 5'RACE template switching, TCR cDNA was produced, with a universal primer site and UMIs added in the process. TCRdb used MiXCR to reprocess the 5' RACE reads, holding one entry per CDR3 protein. The sample consists of 100,000 to 150,000 distinct CDR3 sequences, 13% to 15% of them appearing once. The chain combines TRBV6-5 with TRBJ2-7, with D tentatively TRBD1 (6 bases). The source is a young man who received the YFV17D yellow fever vaccine. This specimen was CD8+ T cells sorted from PBMCs, taken 5 days after the yellow fever booster vaccination. CDR3 loop: CASSSTGSYEQYF. CDR3 DNA sequence: TGTGCCAGCAGTTCGACAGGATCCTACGAGCAGTACTTC.